This paragraph covers one T cell receptor beta chain sequence. The antigen is unknown. This sample stems from a study of cytomegalovirus exposure and HLA in healthy donors. The PCR employed 60 Vbeta primers together with 13 Jbeta primers. Produced via immunoSEQ multiplex PCR; TCRdb's table is partial and in-frame only. The sample has over 130,000 clones; less than 85% are singletons. Whole-study results and caveats: Analyzed later, association rates of TCRs varied across HLA loci, with DRB1 most and HLA-C fewest. CMV antigen specificity of a few CMV-associated chains was confirmed in vitro.

This clonotype originated in a man in his fifties or sixties in good health and CMV-seropositive. Sequencing was done on a sample of PBMCs.

The CDR3 region is CASSLGWASNQPQHF. The CDR3 nucleotides read TGTGCCAGCAGCTTGGGCTGGGCGAGCAATCAGCCCCAGCATTTT. V usage is TRBV5-6 and J usage is TRBJ1-5; no definite D call. The CDR3 extends over 15 amino acids. Germline V gene lookup returns CDR1 SGHDT and CDR2 YYEEEE. V gave up 0 bases and J gave up 1 base, with 8 bases separating them. Together with reference TRBV5-6 and TRBJ1-5, the CDR3 gives the full variable domain: DAGVTQSPTHLIKTRGQQVTLRCSPKSGHDTVSWYQQALGQGPQFIFQYYEEEERQRGNFPDRFSGHQFPNYSSELNVNALLLGDSALYLCASSLGWASNQPQHFGDGTRLSIL.